Listed below are T cell receptor beta chains from one sample, sequenced in a study of T cell responses to AZD1222 COVID-19 vaccine. The protocol was immunoSEQ multiplex PCR, while the TCRdb copy is restricted to in-frame clones and leaves out a portion. The table shows 110,000 to 150,000 clones, with 90% to 95% occurring only once. The input for sequencing was peripheral blood, taken on day 0 of AZD1222 vaccination. Every receptor here comes from an adult in good health. Both conserved end residues are part of each CDR3. D genes are given only for firm matches. Not every row has a clone size; where given, it reads once, few, many or a size class.

D: NA; V: TRBV19; J: TRBJ1-5; size: NA; DNA: TGTGCCAGTAGTATTGACGCCTGGATACTTCAGCCCCAGCATTTT; CDR3: CASSIDAWILQPQHF
D: TRBD1; V: TRBV19; J: TRBJ1-2; size: NA; DNA: TGTGCCACTCGAGAGACAGGGACCTATGGCTACACCTTC; CDR3: CATRETGTYGYTF
D: NA; V: TRBV5-6; J: TRBJ1-5; size: NA; DNA: TGTGCCAGCAGCTTGGGCCGATCAACCAATCAGCCCCAGCATTTT; CDR3: CASSLGRSTNQPQHF
D: NA; V: TRBV5-1; J: TRBJ2-5; size: once; DNA: TGCGCCAGCAGCTTCGACGAGCAGGAGACCCAGTACTTC; CDR3: CASSFDEQETQYF
D: NA; V: TRBV10-2; J: TRBJ2-5; size: NA; DNA: TGCGCCAGCAGTGAGGGGCAAGAGACCCAGTACTTC; CDR3: CASSEGQETQYF
D: NA; V: TRBV6-5; J: TRBJ1-2; size: NA; DNA: TGTGCCAGTAGGCGCCCGTACGAGACTTATGGCTACACCTTC; CDR3: CASRRPYETYGYTF
D: NA; V: TRBV30; J: TRBJ1-1; size: NA; DNA: TGTGCCTGGAGCATGAAGGCCCTGATGGAAGCTTTCTTT; CDR3: CAWSMKALMEAFF
D: TRBD1; V: TRBV4-3; J: TRBJ2-7; size: NA; DNA: TGCGCCAGCAGCCATGCTATTCAGGGGGCAGAAGAGCAGTACTTC; CDR3: CASSHAIQGAEEQYF
D: TRBD1; V: TRBV20-1; J: TRBJ2-3; size: NA; DNA: TGCAGTGCTATTGACAGGGGGCGAGGGGGCACAGATACGCAGTATTTT; CDR3: CSAIDRGRGGTDTQYF
D: NA; V: TRBV24-1; J: TRBJ1-2; size: NA; DNA: TGTGCCACCAGTGAAGACGGATCCCCCTATGGCTACACCTTC; CDR3: CATSEDGSPYGYTF
D: TRBD1; V: TRBV24-1; J: TRBJ2-3; size: NA; DNA: TGTGCCACCAGTCGAGGGGGCCGCACAGATACGCAGTATTTT; CDR3: CATSRGGRTDTQYF
D: TRBD2; V: TRBV24-1; J: TRBJ2-3; size: NA; DNA: TGTGCCACCAGGGCCGGGGGGAGCACAGATACGCAGTATTTT; CDR3: CATRAGGSTDTQYF
D: NA; V: TRBV7-6; J: TRBJ1-2; size: NA; DNA: TGTGCCAGCAGCTTAAATCGGGGTTATGGCTACACCTTC; CDR3: CASSLNRGYGYTF
D: TRBD2; V: TRBV7-3; J: TRBJ2-5; size: once; DNA: TGTGCCAGCAGCCAAGCGGGACAAGAGACCCAGTACTTC; CDR3: CASSQAGQETQYF
D: TRBD1; V: TRBV5-4; J: TRBJ2-7; size: NA; DNA: TGTGCCAGCAGCACGGGGACAGGCCGTCCCAACGAGCAGTACTTC; CDR3: CASSTGTGRPNEQYF
D: NA; V: TRBV28; J: TRBJ1-1; size: NA; DNA: TGTGCCAGCAGTTTAGGAAGCGGTGAAGCTTTCTTT; CDR3: CASSLGSGEAFF
D: TRBD1; V: TRBV3-1/TRBV3-2; J: TRBJ1-2; size: once; DNA: TGTGCCAGCAGCCAAGACGGGTGTTCCTTGGTACAGGGGAGAACTAACTATGGCTACACCTTC; CDR3: CASSQDGCSLVQGRTNYGYTF
D: TRBD1; V: TRBV5-6; J: TRBJ2-6; size: NA; DNA: TGTGCCAGCAGCTCCCGAACCGGGACAGTATTCTCTGGGGCCAACGTCCTGACTTTC; CDR3: CASSSRTGTVFSGANVLTF
D: TRBD1; V: TRBV12-3/TRBV12-4; J: TRBJ1-2; size: NA; DNA: TGTGCCAGCAGCACCGGGACAGGGGACGGCTACACCTTC; CDR3: CASSTGTGDGYTF
D: NA; V: TRBV7-2; J: TRBJ2-7; size: NA; DNA: TGTGCCAGCAGCCGCAGTTCGATCGCCTCCTACGAGCAGTACTTC; CDR3: CASSRSSIASYEQYF
D: TRBD1; V: TRBV28; J: TRBJ1-4; size: NA; DNA: TGTGCCAGCAGCCCATTTCCCGGGACAGGGGATGAAAAACTGTTTTTT; CDR3: CASSPFPGTGDEKLFF
D: NA; V: TRBV24-1; J: TRBJ2-1; size: NA; DNA: TGTGCCACCAGTAAAGGGGCAGTCAATGAGCAGTTCTTC; CDR3: CATSKGAVNEQFF
D: NA; V: TRBV7-2; J: TRBJ1-5; size: NA; DNA: TGTGCCAGCAGCTTAGTGGGCTCACGGGGTCAGCCCCAGCATTTT; CDR3: CASSLVGSRGQPQHF
D: NA; V: TRBV21-1; J: TRBJ1-2; size: NA; DNA: TGTGCCAGCAGCAACAGGGACAGGGGGCGCGACGAAGGCTACACCTTC; CDR3: CASSNRDRGRDEGYTF
D: TRBD1; V: TRBV6-5; J: TRBJ1-2; size: NA; DNA: TGTGCCAGCAGTTACGGACAGGGGGCGTATGGCTACACCTTC; CDR3: CASSYGQGAYGYTF
D: TRBD2; V: TRBV5-1; J: TRBJ2-1; size: NA; DNA: TGCGCCAGCTCCACTAGCGGGGACTACAATGAGCAGTTCTTC; CDR3: CASSTSGDYNEQFF
D: NA; V: TRBV10-2; J: TRBJ1-1; size: NA; DNA: TGCGCCAGCAGTGAGGAGGGGGAGTATACTGAAGCTTTCTTT; CDR3: CASSEEGEYTEAFF
D: NA; V: TRBV5-4; J: TRBJ2-5; size: NA; DNA: TGTGCCAGCAGCCCCAAAGAAGGGTACCAAGAGACCCAGTACTTC; CDR3: CASSPKEGYQETQYF
D: TRBD1; V: TRBV5-1; J: TRBJ1-4; size: NA; DNA: TGCGCCAGCAGCTTTGACAGGGACCCGGCTAATGAAAAACTGTTTTTT; CDR3: CASSFDRDPANEKLFF
D: NA; V: TRBV7-7; J: TRBJ1-3; size: few; DNA: TGTGCTAGCAGTCAAGATAGGGGAAACACCATATATTTT; CDR3: CASSQDRGNTIYF
D: NA; V: TRBV5-8; J: TRBJ2-7; size: NA; DNA: TGTGCCAGCAGCTTGGTGGGGGGATTTAGGTCGAGCGAGCAGTACTTC; CDR3: CASSLVGGFRSSEQYF
D: NA; V: TRBV2; J: TRBJ1-6; size: once; DNA: TGTGCCAGCAGTGTGGCCACCAATTCACCCCTCCACTTT; CDR3: CASSVATNSPLHF
D: NA; V: TRBV11-2; J: TRBJ2-7; size: NA; DNA: TGTGCCAGCAGCTTCGGGGGACCCTACGAGCAGTACTTC; CDR3: CASSFGGPYEQYF
D: TRBD2; V: TRBV19; J: TRBJ2-7; size: NA; DNA: TGTGCCAGTGGCGGAGAGCGCACTAGCGGGGGAGACGAGCAGTACTTC; CDR3: CASGGERTSGGDEQYF
D: NA; V: TRBV15; J: TRBJ1-5; size: NA; DNA: TGTGCCACCAGCAGGGGGTCGGCCGGGAGTCAGCCCCAGCATTTT; CDR3: CATSRGSAGSQPQHF
D: TRBD2; V: TRBV5-1; J: TRBJ2-1; size: once; DNA: TGCGCCAGCAGCTTGTCGTTAGCGGGGGGCTGGCAGGCCTACAATGAGCAGTTCTTC; CDR3: CASSLSLAGGWQAYNEQFF
D: NA; V: TRBV10-1; J: TRBJ1-5; size: NA; DNA: TGCGCCAGCAGTGACACAATTAATCAGCCCCAGCATTTT; CDR3: CASSDTINQPQHF